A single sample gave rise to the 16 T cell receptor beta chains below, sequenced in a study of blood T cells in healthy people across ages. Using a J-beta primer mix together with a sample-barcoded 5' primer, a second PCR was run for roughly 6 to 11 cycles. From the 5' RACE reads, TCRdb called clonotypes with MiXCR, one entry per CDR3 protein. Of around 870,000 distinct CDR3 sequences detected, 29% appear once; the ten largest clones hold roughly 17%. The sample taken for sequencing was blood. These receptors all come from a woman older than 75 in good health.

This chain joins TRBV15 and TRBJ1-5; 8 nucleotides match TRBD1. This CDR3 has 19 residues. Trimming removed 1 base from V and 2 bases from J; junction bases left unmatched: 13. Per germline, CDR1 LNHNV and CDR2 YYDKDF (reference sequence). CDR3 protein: CATSRGAGGTGNGNQPQHF. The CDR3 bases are TGTGCCACCAGCAGAGGTGCAGGGGGCACGGGTAATGGCAATCAGCCCCAGCATTTT.

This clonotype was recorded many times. The CDR3 region has the DNA TGCGCCAGCAGCACACGGACTAGCGGGGGTACGGATACGCAGTATTTT. This translates into CASSTRTSGGTDTQYF. The gene calls are TRBV5-1 and TRBJ2-3; TRBD2 matches at 13 bases. CDR3 length equals 16 residues. V dropped 4 bases and J dropped 6; count of bases not matched to a gene: 8. Per the germline V gene, CDR1 is SGHRS and CDR2 is YFSETQ.

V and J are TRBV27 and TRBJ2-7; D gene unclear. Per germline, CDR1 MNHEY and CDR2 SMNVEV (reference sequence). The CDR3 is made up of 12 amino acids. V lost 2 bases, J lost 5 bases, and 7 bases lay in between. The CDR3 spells CASSLGNHEQYF. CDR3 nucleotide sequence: TGTGCCAGCAGTTTAGGAAACCACGAGCAGTACTTC.

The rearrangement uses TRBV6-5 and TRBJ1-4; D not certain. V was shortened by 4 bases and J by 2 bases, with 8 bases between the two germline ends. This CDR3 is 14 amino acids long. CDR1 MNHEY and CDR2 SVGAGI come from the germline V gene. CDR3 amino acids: CASSSSRTNEKLFF. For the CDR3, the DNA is TGTGCCAGCAGTTCGTCGCGGACTAATGAAAAACTGTTTTTT.

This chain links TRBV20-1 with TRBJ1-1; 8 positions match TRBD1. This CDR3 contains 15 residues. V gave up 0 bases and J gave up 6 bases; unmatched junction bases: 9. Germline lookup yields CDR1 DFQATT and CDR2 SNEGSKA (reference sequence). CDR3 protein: CSARDRGRIIAEAFF. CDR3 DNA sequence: TGCAGTGCTAGAGACAGGGGGCGCATCATTGCTGAAGCTTTCTTT.

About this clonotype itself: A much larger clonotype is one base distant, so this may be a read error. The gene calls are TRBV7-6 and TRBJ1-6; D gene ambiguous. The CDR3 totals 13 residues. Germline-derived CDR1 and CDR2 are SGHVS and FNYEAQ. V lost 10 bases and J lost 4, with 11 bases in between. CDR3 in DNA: TGTGCCATCGGGGTCTTATATAATTCACCCCTCCACTTT. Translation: CAIGVLYNSPLHF. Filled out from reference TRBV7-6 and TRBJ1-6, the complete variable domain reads GAGVSQSPRYKVTKRGQDVALRCDPISGHVSLYWYRQALGQGPEFLTYFNYEAQQDKSGLPNDRFSAERPEGSISTLTIQRTEQRDSAMYRCAIGVLYNSPLHFGNGTRLTVT.

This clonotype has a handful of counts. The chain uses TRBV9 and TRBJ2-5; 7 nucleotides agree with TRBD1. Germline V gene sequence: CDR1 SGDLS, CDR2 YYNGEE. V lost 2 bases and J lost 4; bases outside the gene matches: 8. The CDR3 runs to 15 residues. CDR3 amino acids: CASSVGQGVRETQYF. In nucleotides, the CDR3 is TGTGCCAGCAGCGTGGGTCAGGGGGTTAGAGAGACCCAGTACTTC.

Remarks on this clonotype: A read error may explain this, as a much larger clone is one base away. The CDR3 protein is CSASGGDWESGTQYF. The CDR3 nucleotides are TGCAGTGCTAGCGGGGGTGATTGGGAATCAGGTACGCAGTATTTT. J is TRBJ2-3 and V is TRBV20-1, with D possibly TRBD2 on 6 matching bases. V was pared by 3 bases and J by 8 bases, with 21 bases between. The CDR3 has 15 amino acids. Germline V lookup: CDR1 DFQATT, CDR2 SNEGSKA (reference sequence).

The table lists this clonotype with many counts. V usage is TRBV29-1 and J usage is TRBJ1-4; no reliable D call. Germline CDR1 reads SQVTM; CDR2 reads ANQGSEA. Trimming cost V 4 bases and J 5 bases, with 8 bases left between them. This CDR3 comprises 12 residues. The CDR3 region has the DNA TGCAGCGTTGGGAAAGGGAATGAAAAACTGTTTTTT. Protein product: CSVGKGNEKLFF.

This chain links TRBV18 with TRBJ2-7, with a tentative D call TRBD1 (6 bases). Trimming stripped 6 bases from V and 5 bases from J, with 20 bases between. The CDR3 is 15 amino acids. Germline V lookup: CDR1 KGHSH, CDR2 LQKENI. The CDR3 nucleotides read TGTGCCAGCTCCGGATCGACAGGCAATCGTAACGAGCAGTACTTC. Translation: CASSGSTGNRNEQYF.

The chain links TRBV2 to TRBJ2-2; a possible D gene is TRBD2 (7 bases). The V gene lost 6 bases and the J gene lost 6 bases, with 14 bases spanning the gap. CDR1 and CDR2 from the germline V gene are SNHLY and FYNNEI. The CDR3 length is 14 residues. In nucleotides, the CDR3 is TGTGCCAGCAGGGGGGGGACACTGTCCGGGGAGCTGTTTTTT. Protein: CASRGGTLSGELFF.

This CDR3 is CSAREGGWRAEAFF. The CDR3 region has the DNA TGCAGTGCTAGAGAGGGGGGTTGGCGCGCTGAAGCTTTCTTT. The chain uses TRBV20-1 and TRBJ1-1, with D possibly TRBD1 on 5 matching bases. The CDR3 loop spans 14 amino acids. V was cut by 0 bases and J by 6 bases, with 14 bases left in between. Germline values: CDR1 DFQATT, CDR2 SNEGSKA (reference sequence).

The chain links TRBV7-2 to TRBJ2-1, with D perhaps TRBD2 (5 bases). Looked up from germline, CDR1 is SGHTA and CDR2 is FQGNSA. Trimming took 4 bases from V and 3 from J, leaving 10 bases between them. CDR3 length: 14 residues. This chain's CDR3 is CASSYPGIYNEQFF. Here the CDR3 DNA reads TGTGCCAGCAGCTACCCCGGGATCTACAATGAGCAGTTCTTC.

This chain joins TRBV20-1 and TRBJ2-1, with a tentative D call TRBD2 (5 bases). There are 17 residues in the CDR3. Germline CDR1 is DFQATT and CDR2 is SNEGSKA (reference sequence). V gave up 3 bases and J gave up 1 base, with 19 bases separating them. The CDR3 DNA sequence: TGCAGTGCTAGCCCCCTCGCCGGGAAAAGGTCCTACAATGAGCAGTTCTTC. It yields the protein CSASPLAGKRSYNEQFF.

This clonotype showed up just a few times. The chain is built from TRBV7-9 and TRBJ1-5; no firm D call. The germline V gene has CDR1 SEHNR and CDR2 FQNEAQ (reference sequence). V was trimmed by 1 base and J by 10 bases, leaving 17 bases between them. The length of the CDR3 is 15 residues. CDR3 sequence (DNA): TGTGCCAGCAGCTTAGGAGGCGGTGCGGGCCGACCCCAGCATTTT. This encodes CASSLGGGAGRPQHF.

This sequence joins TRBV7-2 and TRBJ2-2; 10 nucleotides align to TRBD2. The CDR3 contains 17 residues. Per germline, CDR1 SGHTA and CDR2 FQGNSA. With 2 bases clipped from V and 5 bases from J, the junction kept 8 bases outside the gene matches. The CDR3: CASSLSSLAGQTGELFF. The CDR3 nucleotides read TGTGCCAGCAGCTTATCGTCACTAGCGGGGCAAACCGGGGAGCTGTTTTTT.